This TCR beta chain appears in the sequencing data of a study of OX40 agonist ivuxolimab in advanced cancers. Study information: In this cohort, patients received ivuxolimab, an agonistic anti-OX40 (CD134) antibody. Ivuxolimab, which patients received intravenously every 2 weeks, was dosed at 0.01 to 10 mg/kg. A male proportion of just over 80% was recorded, with mean age around 60 years and range about 20 to 79. Study observations and caveats: Low normalized T-cell clonal expansion was additionally recorded for some nonresponders.

The CDR3 has 14 amino acids. Germline V lookup: CDR1 LNHDA, CDR2 SQIVND (reference sequence). With 5 bases clipped from V and 7 bases from J, the junction kept 7 bases outside the gene matches. Measured with immunoSEQ multiplex PCR; TCRdb has only the in-frame clones, and not every one. The sample yields about 45,000 clones, approximately 84% seen once. Notes on this clone: Its cognate antigen is unknown.

The rearrangement joins TRBV19 to TRBJ2-1; 8 bases are shared with TRBD1. The TCR sequence derives from an adult with an advanced solid tumor such as melanoma, head and neck, liver or kidney cancer. Source: CD4+ or CD8+ T cells sorted from blood, taken in a trial of the OX40 agonist ivuxolimab. The DNA for the CDR3 is TGTGCCAGTAGTCCCCCGGGACAGGCTAATGAGCAGTTCTTC. Translating it yields CASSPPGQANEQFF.